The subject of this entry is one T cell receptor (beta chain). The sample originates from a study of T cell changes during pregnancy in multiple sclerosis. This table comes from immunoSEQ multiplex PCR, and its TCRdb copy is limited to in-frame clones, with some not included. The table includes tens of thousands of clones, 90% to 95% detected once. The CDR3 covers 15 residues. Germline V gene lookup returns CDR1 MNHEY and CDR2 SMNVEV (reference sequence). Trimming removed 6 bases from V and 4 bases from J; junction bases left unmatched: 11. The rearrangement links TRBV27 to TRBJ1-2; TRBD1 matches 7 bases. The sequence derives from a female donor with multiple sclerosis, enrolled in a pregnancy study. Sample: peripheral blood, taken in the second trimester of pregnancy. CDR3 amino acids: CASSFDRAGAYGYTF. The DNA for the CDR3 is TGTGCCAGCAGCTTCGACAGGGCGGGTGCCTATGGCTACACCTTC.